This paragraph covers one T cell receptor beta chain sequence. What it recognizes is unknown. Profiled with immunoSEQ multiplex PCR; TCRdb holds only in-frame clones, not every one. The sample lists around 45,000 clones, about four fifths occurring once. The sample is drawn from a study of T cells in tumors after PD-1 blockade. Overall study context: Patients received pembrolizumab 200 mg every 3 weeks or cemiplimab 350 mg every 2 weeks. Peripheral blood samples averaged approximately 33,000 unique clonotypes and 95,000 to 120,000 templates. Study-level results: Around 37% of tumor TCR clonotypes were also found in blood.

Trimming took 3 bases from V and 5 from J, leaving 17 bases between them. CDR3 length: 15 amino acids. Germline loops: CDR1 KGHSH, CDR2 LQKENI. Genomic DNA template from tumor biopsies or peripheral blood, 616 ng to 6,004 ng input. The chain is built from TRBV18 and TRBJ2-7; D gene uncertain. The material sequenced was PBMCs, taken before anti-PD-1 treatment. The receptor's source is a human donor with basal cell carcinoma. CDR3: CASSPLLTPQHEQYF. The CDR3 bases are TGTGCCAGCTCACCCCTCCTCACACCCCAACACGAGCAGTACTTC.